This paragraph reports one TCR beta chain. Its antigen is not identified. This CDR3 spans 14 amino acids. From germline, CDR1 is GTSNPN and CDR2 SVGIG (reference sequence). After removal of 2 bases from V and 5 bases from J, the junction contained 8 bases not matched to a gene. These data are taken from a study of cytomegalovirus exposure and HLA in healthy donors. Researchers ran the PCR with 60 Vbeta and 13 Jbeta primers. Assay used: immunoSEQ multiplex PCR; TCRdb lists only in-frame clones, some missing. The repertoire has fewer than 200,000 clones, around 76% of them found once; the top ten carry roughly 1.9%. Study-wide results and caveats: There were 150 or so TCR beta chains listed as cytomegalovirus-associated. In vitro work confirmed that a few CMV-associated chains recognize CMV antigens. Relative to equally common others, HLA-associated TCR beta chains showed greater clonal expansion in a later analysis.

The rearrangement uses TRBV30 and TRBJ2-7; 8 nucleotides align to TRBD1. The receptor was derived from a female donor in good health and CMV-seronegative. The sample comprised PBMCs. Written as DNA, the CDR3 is TGTGCCTGGAGTCGGGACAGGATGAGGGACGAGCAGTACTTC. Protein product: CAWSRDRMRDEQYF.